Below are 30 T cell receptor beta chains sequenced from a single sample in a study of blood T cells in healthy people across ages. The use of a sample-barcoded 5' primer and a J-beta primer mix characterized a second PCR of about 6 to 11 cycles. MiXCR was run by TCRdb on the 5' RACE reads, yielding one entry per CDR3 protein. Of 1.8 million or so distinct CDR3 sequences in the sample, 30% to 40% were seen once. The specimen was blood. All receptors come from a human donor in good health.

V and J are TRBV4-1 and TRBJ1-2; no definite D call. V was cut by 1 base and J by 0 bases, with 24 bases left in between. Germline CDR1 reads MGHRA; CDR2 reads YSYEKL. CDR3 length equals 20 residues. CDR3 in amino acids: CASSQGVPQKLKGSNYGYTF. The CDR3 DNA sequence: TGCGCCAGCAGCCAAGGGGTACCACAGAAGCTAAAGGGATCTAACTATGGCTACACCTTC.

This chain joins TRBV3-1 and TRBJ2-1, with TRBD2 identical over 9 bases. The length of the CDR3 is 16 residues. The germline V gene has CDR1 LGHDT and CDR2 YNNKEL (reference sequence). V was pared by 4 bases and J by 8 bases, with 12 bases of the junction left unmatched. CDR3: CASSLLRGGGADEQFF. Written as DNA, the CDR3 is TGTGCCAGCAGCCTCTTGAGGGGCGGGGGGGCCGATGAGCAGTTCTTC.

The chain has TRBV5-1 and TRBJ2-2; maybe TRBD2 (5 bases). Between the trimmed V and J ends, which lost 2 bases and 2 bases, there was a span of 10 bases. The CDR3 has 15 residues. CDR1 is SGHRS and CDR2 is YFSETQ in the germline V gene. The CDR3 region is CASSLGGVNTGELFF. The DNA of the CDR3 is TGCGCCAGCAGCTTAGGAGGAGTTAACACCGGGGAGCTGTTTTTT.

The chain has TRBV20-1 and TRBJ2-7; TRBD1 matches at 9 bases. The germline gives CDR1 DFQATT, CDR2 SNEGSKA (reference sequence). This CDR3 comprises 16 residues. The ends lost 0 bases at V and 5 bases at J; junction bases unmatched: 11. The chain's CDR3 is CSARDHKGDRVHEQYF. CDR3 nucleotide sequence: TGCAGTGCTAGAGATCATAAGGGGGACAGGGTCCACGAGCAGTACTTC.

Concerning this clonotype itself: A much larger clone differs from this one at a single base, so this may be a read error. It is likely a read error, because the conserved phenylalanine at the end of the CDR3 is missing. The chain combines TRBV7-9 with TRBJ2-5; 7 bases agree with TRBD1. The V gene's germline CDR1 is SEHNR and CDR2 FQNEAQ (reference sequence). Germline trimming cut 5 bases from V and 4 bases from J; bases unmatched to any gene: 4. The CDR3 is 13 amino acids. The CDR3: CASSMGQLETQYV. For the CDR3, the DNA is TGTGCCAGCAGCATGGGACAGCTAGAGACCCAGTACGTC.

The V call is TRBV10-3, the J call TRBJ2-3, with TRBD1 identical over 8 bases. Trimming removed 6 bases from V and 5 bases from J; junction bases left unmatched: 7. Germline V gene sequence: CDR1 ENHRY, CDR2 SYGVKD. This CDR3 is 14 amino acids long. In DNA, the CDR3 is TGTGCCATCAGGGACACAGGGGGAGGAGATACGCAGTATTTT. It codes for CAIRDTGGGDTQYF.

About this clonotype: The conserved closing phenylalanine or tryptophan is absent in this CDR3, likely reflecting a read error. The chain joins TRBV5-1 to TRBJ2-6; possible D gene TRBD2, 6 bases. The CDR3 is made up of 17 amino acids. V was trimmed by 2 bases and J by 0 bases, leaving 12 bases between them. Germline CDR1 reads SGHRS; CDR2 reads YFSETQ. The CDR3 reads CASSFAGSNSGANVLTY. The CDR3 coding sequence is TGCGCCAGCAGCTTCGCGGGGTCGAACTCTGGGGCCAACGTCCTGACTTAC.

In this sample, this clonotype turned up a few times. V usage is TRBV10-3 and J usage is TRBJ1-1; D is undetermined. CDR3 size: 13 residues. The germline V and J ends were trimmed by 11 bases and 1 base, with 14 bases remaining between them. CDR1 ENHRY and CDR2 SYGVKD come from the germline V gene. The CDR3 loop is CALRGVQNTEAFF. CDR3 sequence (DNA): TGTGCCCTACGCGGGGTCCAGAACACTGAAGCTTTCTTT.

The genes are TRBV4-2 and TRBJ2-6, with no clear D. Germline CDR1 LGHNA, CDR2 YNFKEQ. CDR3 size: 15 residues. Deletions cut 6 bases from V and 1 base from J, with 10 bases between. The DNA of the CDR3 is TGTGCCAGCAGAACGGTGGGTTCTGGGGCCAACGTCCTGACTTTC. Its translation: CASRTVGSGANVLTF.

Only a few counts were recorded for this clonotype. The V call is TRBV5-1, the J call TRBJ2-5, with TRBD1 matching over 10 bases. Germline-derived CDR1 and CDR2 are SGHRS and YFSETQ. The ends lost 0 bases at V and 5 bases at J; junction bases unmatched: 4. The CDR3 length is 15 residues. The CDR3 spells CASSLAGTGDETQYF. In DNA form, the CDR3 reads TGCGCCAGCAGCTTGGCCGGGACAGGGGACGAGACCCAGTACTTC.

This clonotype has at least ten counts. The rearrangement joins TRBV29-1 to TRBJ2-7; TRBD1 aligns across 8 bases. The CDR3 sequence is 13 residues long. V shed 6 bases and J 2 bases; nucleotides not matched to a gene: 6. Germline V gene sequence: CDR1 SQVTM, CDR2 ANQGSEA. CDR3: CSVLGTGPYEQYF. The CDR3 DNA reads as TGCAGCGTCTTGGGGACAGGTCCCTACGAGCAGTACTTC.

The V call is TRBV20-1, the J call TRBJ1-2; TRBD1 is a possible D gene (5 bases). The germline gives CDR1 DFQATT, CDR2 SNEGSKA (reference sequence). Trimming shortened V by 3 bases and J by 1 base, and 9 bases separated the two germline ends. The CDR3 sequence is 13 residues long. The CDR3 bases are TGCAGTGCTAGGATCGGGGGTAACTATGGCTACACCTTC. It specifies CSARIGGNYGYTF.

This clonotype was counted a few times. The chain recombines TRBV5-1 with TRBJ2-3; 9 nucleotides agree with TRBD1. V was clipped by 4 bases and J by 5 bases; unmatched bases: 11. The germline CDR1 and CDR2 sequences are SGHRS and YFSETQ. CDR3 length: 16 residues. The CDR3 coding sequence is TGCGCCAGCAGCCGACTAACACAGGGGGCTGGAGATACGCAGTATTTT. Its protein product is CASSRLTQGAGDTQYF.

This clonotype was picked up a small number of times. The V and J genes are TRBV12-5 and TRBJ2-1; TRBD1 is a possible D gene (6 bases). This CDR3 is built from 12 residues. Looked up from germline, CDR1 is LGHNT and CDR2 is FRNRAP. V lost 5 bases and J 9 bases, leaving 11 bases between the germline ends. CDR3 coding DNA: TGTGCTAGTGGTAGCCAGGGGAGTGAGCAGTTCTTC. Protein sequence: CASGSQGSEQFF.

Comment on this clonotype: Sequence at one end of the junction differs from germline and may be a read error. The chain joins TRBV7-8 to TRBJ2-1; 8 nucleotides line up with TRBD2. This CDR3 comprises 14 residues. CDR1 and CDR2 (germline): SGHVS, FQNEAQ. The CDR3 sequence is CASSPRGGANGQFF. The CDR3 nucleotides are TGTGCCAGCAGCCCCCGGGGGGGGGCCAATGGGCAGTTCTTC.

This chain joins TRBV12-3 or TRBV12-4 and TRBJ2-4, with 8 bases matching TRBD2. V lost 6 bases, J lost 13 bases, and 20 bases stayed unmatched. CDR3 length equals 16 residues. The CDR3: CASRARGTRGYNEQYF. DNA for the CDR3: TGTGCCAGCAGGGCTCGCGGGACTAGAGGATACAATGAGCAGTACTTC.

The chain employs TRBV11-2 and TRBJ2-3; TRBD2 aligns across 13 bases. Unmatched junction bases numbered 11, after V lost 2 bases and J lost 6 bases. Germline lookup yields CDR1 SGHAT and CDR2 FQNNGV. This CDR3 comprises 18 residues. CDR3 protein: CASSLKPRLAGGGDTQYF. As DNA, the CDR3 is TGTGCCAGCAGCTTAAAGCCCAGACTAGCGGGGGGTGGCGATACGCAGTATTTT.

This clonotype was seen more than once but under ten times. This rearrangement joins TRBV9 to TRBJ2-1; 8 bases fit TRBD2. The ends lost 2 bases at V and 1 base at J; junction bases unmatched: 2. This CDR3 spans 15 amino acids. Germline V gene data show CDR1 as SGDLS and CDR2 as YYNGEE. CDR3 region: CASSVSGTSYNEQFF. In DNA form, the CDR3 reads TGTGCCAGCAGCGTTAGCGGGACTTCCTACAATGAGCAGTTCTTC. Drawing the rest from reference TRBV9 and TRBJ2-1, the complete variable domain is DSGVTQTPKHLITATGQRVTLRCSPRSGDLSVYWYQQSLDQGLQFLIQYYNGEERAKGNILERFSAQQFPDLHSELNLSSLELGDSALYFCASSVSGTSYNEQFFGPGTRLTVL.

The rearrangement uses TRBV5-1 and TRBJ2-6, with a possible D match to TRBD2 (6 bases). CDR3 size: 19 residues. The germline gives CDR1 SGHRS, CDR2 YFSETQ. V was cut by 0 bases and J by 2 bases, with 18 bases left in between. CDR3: CASSLVGGLSATGANVLTF. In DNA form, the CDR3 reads TGCGCCAGCAGCTTGGTCGGCGGACTATCTGCTACTGGGGCCAACGTCCTGACTTTC.

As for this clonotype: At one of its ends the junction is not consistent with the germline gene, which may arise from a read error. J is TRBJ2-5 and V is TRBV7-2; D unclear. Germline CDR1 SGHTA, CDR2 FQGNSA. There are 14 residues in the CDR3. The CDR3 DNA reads TGTGCCAGCAGCCCGATGGGCAGTCTTAAGACTCAGTACTTC. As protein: CASSPMGSLKTQYF.

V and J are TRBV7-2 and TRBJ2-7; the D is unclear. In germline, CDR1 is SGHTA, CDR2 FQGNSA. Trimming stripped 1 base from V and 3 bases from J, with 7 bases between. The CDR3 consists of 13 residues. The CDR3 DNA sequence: TGTGCCAGCAGCTTAGTCCGAATCTACGAGCAGTACTTC. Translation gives CASSLVRIYEQYF.

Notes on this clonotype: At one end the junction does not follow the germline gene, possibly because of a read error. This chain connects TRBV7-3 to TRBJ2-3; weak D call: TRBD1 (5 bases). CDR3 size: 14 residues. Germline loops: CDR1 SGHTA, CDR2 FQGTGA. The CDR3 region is CASSRGPSTDMQYF. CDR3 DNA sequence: TGTGCCAGCAGCAGGGGTCCAAGTACAGATATGCAGTATTTT. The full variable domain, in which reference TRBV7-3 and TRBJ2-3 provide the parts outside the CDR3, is GAGVSQTPSNKVTEKGKYVELRCDPISGHTALYWYRQSLGQGPEFLIYFQGTGAADDSGLPNDRFFAVRPEGSVSTLKIQRTERGDSAVYLCASSRGPSTDMQYFGPGTRLTVL.

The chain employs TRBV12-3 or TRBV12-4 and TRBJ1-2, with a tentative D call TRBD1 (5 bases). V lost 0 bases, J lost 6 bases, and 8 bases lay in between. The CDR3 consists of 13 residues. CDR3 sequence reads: CASSLALGDGYTF. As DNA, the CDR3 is TGTGCCAGCAGTTTAGCGCTAGGGGATGGCTACACCTTC.

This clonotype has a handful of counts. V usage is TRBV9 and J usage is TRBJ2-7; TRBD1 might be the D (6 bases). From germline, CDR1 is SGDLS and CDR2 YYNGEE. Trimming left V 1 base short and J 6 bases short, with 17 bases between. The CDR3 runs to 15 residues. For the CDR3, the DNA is TGTGCCAGCAGCGTATCAGCACCGGGACAAACCGAGCAGTACTTC. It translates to CASSVSAPGQTEQYF.

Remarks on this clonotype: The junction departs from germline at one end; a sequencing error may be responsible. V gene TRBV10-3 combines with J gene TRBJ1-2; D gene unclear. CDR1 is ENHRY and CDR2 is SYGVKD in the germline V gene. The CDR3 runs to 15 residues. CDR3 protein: CAISTGRSSDYGYTF. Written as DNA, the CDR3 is TGTGCCATCAGCACCGGCCGGAGCTCGGACTACGGCTACACCTTC.

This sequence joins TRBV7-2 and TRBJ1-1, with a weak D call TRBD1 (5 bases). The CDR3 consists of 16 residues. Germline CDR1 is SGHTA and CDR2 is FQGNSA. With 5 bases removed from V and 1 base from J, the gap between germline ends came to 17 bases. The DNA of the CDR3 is TGTGCCAGCAGCCCGACAGCGATAGGAGGGAACACTGAAGCTTTCTTT. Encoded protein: CASSPTAIGGNTEAFF.

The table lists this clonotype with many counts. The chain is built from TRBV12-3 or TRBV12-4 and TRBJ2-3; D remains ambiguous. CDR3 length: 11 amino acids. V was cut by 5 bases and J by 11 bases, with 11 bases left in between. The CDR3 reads CASSTGSRQYF. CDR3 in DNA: TGTGCCAGCAGTACGGGCTCTCGGCAGTATTTT.

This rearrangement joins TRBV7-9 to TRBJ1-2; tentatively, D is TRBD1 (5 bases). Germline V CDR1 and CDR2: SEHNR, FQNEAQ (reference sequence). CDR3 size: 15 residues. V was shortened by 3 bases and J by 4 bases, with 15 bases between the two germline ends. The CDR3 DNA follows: TGTGCCAGCAGCTTGGCGGGGGAACCGTCCTATGGCTACACCTTC. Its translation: CASSLAGEPSYGYTF. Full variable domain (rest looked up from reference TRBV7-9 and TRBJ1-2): DTGVSQNPRHKITKRGQNVTFRCDPISEHNRLYWYRQTLGQGPEFLTYFQNEAQLEKSRLLSDRFSAERPKGSFSTLEIQRTEQGDSAMYLCASSLAGEPSYGYTFGSGTRLTVV.

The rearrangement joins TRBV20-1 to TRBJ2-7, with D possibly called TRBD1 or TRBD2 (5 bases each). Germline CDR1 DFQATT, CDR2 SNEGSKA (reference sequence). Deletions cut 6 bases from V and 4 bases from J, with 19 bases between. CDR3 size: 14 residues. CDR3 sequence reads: CSARPKGSAYEQYF. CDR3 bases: TGCAGTGCCCGACCAAAGGGGAGCGCGTACGAGCAGTACTTC.

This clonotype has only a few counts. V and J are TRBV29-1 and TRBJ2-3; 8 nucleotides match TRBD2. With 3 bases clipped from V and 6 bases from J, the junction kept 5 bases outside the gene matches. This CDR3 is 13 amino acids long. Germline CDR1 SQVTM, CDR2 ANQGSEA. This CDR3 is CSVEKAGDDTQYF. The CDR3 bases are TGCAGCGTTGAGAAAGCGGGGGACGATACGCAGTATTTT.